Sequencing of this TCR beta chain was carried out in a study of T cell responses to AZD1222 COVID-19 vaccine listed by TCRdb under 2021. With regard to the full study: AZD1222 recipients whose second dose came at about 4 weeks and those whose second dose came at about 12 weeks were combined into one group, since spike-specific TCR depth and breadth did not differ between the two schedules. TCR sequencing covered 230 or so trial participants: 207 given two doses of AZD1222 and 26 given two doses of MenACWY control vaccine. Trial participants were enrolled into age subgroups of 18-55, 56-69 and 70-plus years, which contained about 150, 28 and 57 TCR-sequenced participants, respectively. Summary of the overall study and its limitations: A significant rise in spike-specific TCR breadth and depth was observed after two AZD1222 doses relative to day 0 and relative to MenACWY recipients. No day 14 peak-response samples were available, so repertoires were characterized only after the peak T cell response. Nearly half of unique spike-specific TCRs reportedly recognized epitopes outside regions mutated in the B.1.351 and B.1.1.7 variants. The vaccine-associated CD4 TCRs covered the entire spike protein, and the dominant responses fell in regions 160-218 and 743-854. Conclusions about previously exposed vaccinees are limited, since just a handful of AZD1222 recipients were seropositive for SARS-CoV-2 at baseline. The 56-69-year group was small, and its depth increase did not reach significance, likely because of low power. Participants were mostly white British, with more females than males. The authors suggested clonal diversity may have been underestimated.

The CDR3 regions of human TCRbeta chains were analyzed by immunosequencing. As for the authors' bioinformatics: Repertoire TCRs were matched against a reference library of SARS-CoV-2-specific TCRs generated with the MIRA antigen-specificity platform. Breadth was defined as the fraction of unique TCRs that were SARS-CoV-2-associated, and depth was defined as the fraction of total T cells that were SARS-CoV-2-associated. Using the MIRA data, every spike-specific TCR was mapped to the spike region that the TCR reacted to and assigned to either a CD4 or a CD8 class. Log10-transformed breadth and depth values were compared by one-way ANOVA with Sidak's multiple comparisons tests. TCRdb obtained this table from immuneACCESS and retained in-frame rearrangements with V and J assigned. These tables miss some clones; where compared with another copy, unresolved V genes account for less than half of the shortfall, and the remainder is unexplained. V, J and clone size were drawn from that table, and D and trimming were deduced from the DNA. This sample lists approximately 100,000 clones; around 91% were detected once. In total, the top ten clones hold over 15% of the sample.

This clone was observed many times. Its cognate antigen has yet to be identified. No base quality values were provided; no much bigger clone lies one nucleotide off. The same CDR3 is also encoded by other DNA sequences in this sample. This sample's time point label indicates: baseline before first vaccination. The vaccinee samples were drawn from two UK trials, COV001 and COV002, one of which was a single-blind randomized controlled phase 2/3 trial testing AZD1222 (ChAdOx1 nCoV-19) in healthy adults. For TCRbeta chain sequencing, PBMC samples from trial participants were taken at day 0 and at day 28 after the second dose. The TCR originated in an adult in good health. The sample in question was peripheral blood, obtained on day 0 of AZD1222 vaccination.

The DNA is TGTGCCAGCAGCGTAGGAACGGGGGCAAACACTGAAGCTTTCTTT. This is translated as CASSVGTGANTEAFF. This receptor chain uses TRBV9 and TRBJ1-1, and TRBD1 may be the D gene, going by 6 matching bases. CDR1 and CDR2 are drawn from the germline V gene: SGDLS, YYNGEE. V loses 0 bases of germline sequence and J loses 2 bases, and the interval between the two ends is 11 bases. Spanning cysteine to phenylalanine, the CDR3 consists of 15 amino acids. Only the CDR3 part of the read is kept: 45 bases, read in frame from the first base.